One sample yielded the 5 T cell receptor beta chains listed below, sequenced in a study of T cells in Graves' hyperthyroidism and ophthalmopathy. TCR beta CDR3 region amplification was performed from RNA transcripts. The HTBI primer set served for first-round RT-PCR of the TCR CDR3. In TCRdb, the multiplex PCR reads were re-called with MiXCR into one record per CDR3 protein. This table holds about 250,000 distinct CDR3 sequences, approximately 25% found once. Material: blood. These TCRs come from a woman aged 40 to 49 with Graves' ophthalmopathy.

This clonotype was observed many times. The chain links TRBV7-9 to TRBJ1-2, with TRBD1 as a possible D gene (5 bases). V lost 2 bases to trimming and J lost 2 bases, with 9 bases between them. Germline CDR1 and CDR2: SEHNR and FQNEAQ (reference sequence). CDR3 length: 14 residues. CDR3 protein: CASSLNPGNYGYTF. The CDR3 coding sequence is TGTGCCAGCAGCTTAAATCCAGGGAACTATGGCTACACCTTC.

In this sample, this clonotype turned up many times. The genes are TRBV6-1 and TRBJ2-7, with TRBD1 matching 9 bases. This CDR3 is built from 14 residues. J was trimmed by 2 bases and V by 6 bases; bases with no gene match: 5. In germline, CDR1 is MNHNS, CDR2 SASEGT. The CDR3: CASRKRDRAYEQYF. CDR3 nucleotide sequence: TGTGCCAGCAGGAAAAGGGACAGGGCCTACGAGCAGTACTTC.

Points on this clonotype: The germline gene is not matched at one end of the junction; a read error may be the cause. The V and J genes are TRBV9 and TRBJ2-7; 12 bases agree with TRBD2. CDR3 size: 15 residues. CDR1 SGDLS and CDR2 YYNGEE come from the germline V gene. The CDR3 is CVSSPGLAGTYEQYF. The DNA of the CDR3 is TGTGTCAGCAGCCCGGGACTAGCGGGTACCTACGAGCAGTACTTC.

This clonotype was observed many times. This chain connects TRBV11-2 to TRBJ2-5; possibly TRBD1 or TRBD2 for D (6 bases each). The CDR3 has 17 amino acids. Trimming stripped 5 bases from V and 1 base from J, with 20 bases between. CDR1 is SGHAT and CDR2 is FQNNGV in the germline V gene. The CDR3 nucleotides are TGTGCCAGCAGCCCTTTAGGGACACTAGCCGGCCAAGAGACCCAGTACTTC. Amino acid sequence: CASSPLGTLAGQETQYF. The full variable domain, with the rest looked up from reference TRBV11-2 and TRBJ2-5, is EAGVAQSPRYKIIEKRQSVAFWCNPISGHATLYWYQQILGQGPKLLIQFQNNGVVDDSQLPKDRFSAERLKGVDSTLKIQPAKLEDSAVYLCASSPLGTLAGQETQYFGPGTRLLVL.

The gene calls are TRBV28 and TRBJ2-7, with 9 bases aligning to TRBD1. The CDR3 contains 13 residues. Per germline, CDR1 MDHEN and CDR2 SYDVKM. V shed 10 bases, J shed 3 bases, and the junction held 7 bases outside the gene matches. CDR3 sequence (DNA): TGTGCCATCTCCGGGACAGGGCGCTACGAGCAGTACTTC. Translated: CAISGTGRYEQYF.